This T cell receptor beta chain comes out of a study of PD-1 blockade in mismatch repair-deficient tumors. This clone was seen more than once but under ten times. Its antigen is unidentified. Per germline, CDR1 SGHAT and CDR2 FQNNGV. The length of the CDR3 is 13 residues. V lost 2 bases and J lost 6, with 9 bases in between. A few pembrolizumab responders had their TCRs sequenced. Produced via immunoSEQ multiplex PCR; TCRdb's table is partial and in-frame only. This table has some 100,000 clones, 82% appearing once. Study-wide results and limits: Rapid post-treatment expansion, then contraction, generally preceding radiologic response, marked tumor-resident clones.

The source is an adult with mismatch repair-deficient cancer. The rearrangement uses TRBV11-2 and TRBJ2-3; no definite D call. The specimen was peripheral blood, collected roughly 35 weeks after starting pembrolizumab. CDR3 residues: CASSLNLGDTQYF. For the CDR3, the DNA is TGTGCCAGCAGCTTAAACCTGGGGGATACGCAGTATTTT.